The T cell receptor beta chain described here comes from a study of CD8+ T cells in alopecia areata. Study outcomes and limitations: Treatment with tofacitinib significantly lowered scalp clonality and reduced expanded CD8+ clones among the top 100. Researchers say the link of baseline CD8+ expansion to response remains uncertain, with one nonresponder. An increase in clonality over normal scalp was evident in lesional scalp, especially alopecia totalis/universalis.

This clone was counted only a few times. What it binds is not known. Extracted RNA was reverse transcribed into cDNA, the sequencing template. The assay was immunoSEQ multiplex PCR, and TCRdb's table has in-frame clones only and misses some. This repertoire shows about 290,000 clones, roughly 60% found once; its top ten account for more than 1.5%. The germline V gene encodes CDR1 SGHTA and CDR2 FQGNSA. The V end lost 5 bases, the J end lost 4 bases, and 14 bases lay between the germline ends. This CDR3 is 14 amino acids long. Treatment noted: oral pan-JAK inhibitor, 5-10 mg twice daily. Peripheral blood and lesional scalp punch biopsies were taken from alopecia areata patients.

The material sequenced was CD4+ T cells sorted from blood, taken at week 24, from a patient treated with tofacitinib. This TCR came from a human donor with alopecia areata. The chain couples TRBV7-2 to TRBJ2-5; D gene uncertain. The CDR3 DNA reads TGTGCCAGCAGCCCACTGGGCTCGGCAGAGACCCAGTACTTC. Protein: CASSPLGSAETQYF.